The next 26 T cell receptor beta chains were all read from a single sample in a study of the immune and genomic landscape of osteosarcoma. Some clones are missing from TCRdb's copy, which holds only in-frame ones; the method was immunoSEQ multiplex PCR. The repertoire holds 2,000 to 2,500 clones, with approximately 72% as singletons. Poor-prognosis osteosarcoma patients supplied post-treatment primary, local recurrence and metastasis tumor specimens. The sequencing sample was made of osteosarcoma tumor tissue from the lung. The origin of the receptors is a human donor with osteosarcoma.

This clone was counted between two and nine times. This chain joins TRBV7-9 and TRBJ2-7, with a tentative D call TRBD1 (5 bases). The germline gives CDR1 SEHNR, CDR2 FQNEAQ (reference sequence). CDR3 length: 13 amino acids. Trimming pared 4 bases from V and 4 bases from J, leaving 11 bases between. DNA of the CDR3: TGTGCCAGCAGCTCTTCACAGGAGTACGAGCAGTACTTC. This gives the protein CASSSSQEYEQYF.

The rearrangement joins TRBV4-1 to TRBJ1-1, with unresolved D. CDR1 MGHRA and CDR2 YSYEKL come from the germline V gene. Trimming pared 0 bases from V and 10 bases from J, leaving 18 bases between. The CDR3 runs to 15 residues. The CDR3 protein is CASSQDPRFERTAFF. For the CDR3, the DNA is TGCGCCAGCAGCCAAGATCCTCGGTTCGAGAGGACAGCTTTCTTT.

This chain connects TRBV4-1 to TRBJ2-3, with D perhaps matching TRBD1 (6 bases). The CDR3 spans 14 residues. V lost 3 bases to trimming and J lost 4 bases, with 11 bases between them. Germline CDR1 reads MGHRA; CDR2 reads YSYEKL. The CDR3 here is CASSQQQGPDTQYF. The CDR3 DNA is TGCGCCAGCAGCCAGCAACAGGGCCCAGATACGCAGTATTTT.

J is TRBJ1-6 and V is TRBV6-1; the match to TRBD1 covers 7 bases. Per germline, CDR1 MNHNS and CDR2 SASEGT. V shed 1 base, J shed 4 bases, and the junction held 7 bases outside the gene matches. The CDR3 is 17 residues long. This CDR3 reads CASSEGQGIGYNSPLHF. In DNA form, the CDR3 reads TGTGCCAGCAGTGAAGGACAGGGTATAGGGTATAATTCACCCCTCCACTTT.

The chain employs TRBV5-4 and TRBJ1-2; a weak D match, TRBD1 (6 bases). Germline V gives CDR1 SGHNT, CDR2 YYREEE (reference sequence). With 3 bases removed from V and 7 bases from J, the gap between germline ends came to 16 bases. CDR3 length equals 14 residues. The CDR3 DNA is TGTGCCAGCAGCTCGAGTGGGGGGCGGGGTGGCTACACCTTC. Translated: CASSSSGGRGGYTF.

The genes are TRBV7-9 and TRBJ1-4; D unclear. Germline loops: CDR1 SEHNR, CDR2 FQNEAQ (reference sequence). The germline V and J ends were trimmed by 5 bases and 4 bases, with 14 bases remaining between them. The CDR3 extends over 15 amino acids. This CDR3 is CASSPPLGGNEKLFF. The CDR3 region has the DNA TGTGCCAGCAGCCCCCCCCTAGGTGGTAATGAAAAACTGTTTTTT.

The table lists this clone with a count of one. The V gene is TRBV6-6, the J gene TRBJ1-1; D not certain. Trimming left V 6 bases short and J 3 bases short, with 11 bases between. The CDR3 has 13 residues. Germline CDR1 reads MNHNY; CDR2 reads SVGAGI (reference sequence). CDR3 coding DNA: TGTGCCAGCAGCCGCAAGGTCTACACTGAAGCTTTCTTT. Encoded protein: CASSRKVYTEAFF.

V gene TRBV5-1 combines with J gene TRBJ2-1; D is unresolved. Germline CDR1 reads SGHRS; CDR2 reads YFSETQ. The CDR3 is 13 residues long. Trimming cost V 0 bases and J 3 bases, with 4 bases left between them. CDR3 region: CASSLGIYNEQFF. The DNA for the CDR3 is TGCGCCAGCAGCTTGGGGATCTACAATGAGCAGTTCTTC.

The V call is TRBV9, the J call TRBJ2-3; 7 nucleotides match TRBD2. The CDR3 spans 15 residues. With V trimmed by 0 bases and J by 2 bases, 3 bases remained unmatched. Germline CDR1 and CDR2: SGDLS and YYNGEE. In DNA, the CDR3 is TGTGCCAGCAGCGTAGGGCTAGCGGACACAGATACGCAGTATTTT. Protein sequence: CASSVGLADTDTQYF.

This chain joins TRBV28 and TRBJ2-1; D is possibly TRBD1 (5 bases). The CDR3 totals 12 residues. From germline, CDR1 is MDHEN and CDR2 SYDVKM. V lost 3 bases and J lost 5, with 5 bases in between. This CDR3 reads CASSFRDNEQFF. The CDR3 nucleotides read TGTGCCAGCAGTTTCAGGGACAATGAGCAGTTCTTC. The whole variable domain, remainder taken from reference TRBV28 and TRBJ2-1, is DVKVTQSSRYLVKRTGEKVFLECVQDMDHENMFWYRQDPGLGLRLIYFSYDVKMKEKGDIPEGYSVSREKKERFSLILESASTNQTSMYLCASSFRDNEQFFGPGTRLTVL.

This chain connects TRBV6-4 to TRBJ2-3; TRBD1 might be the D (6 bases). The germline V and J ends were trimmed by 5 bases and 6 bases, with 15 bases remaining between them. This CDR3 is 14 amino acids long. The germline gives CDR1 MRHNA, CDR2 SNTAGT. The DNA for the CDR3 is TGTGCCAGCAGTCTGGCGGGCGGACAGGATACGCAGTATTTT. This encodes CASSLAGGQDTQYF.

This clone was counted a few times. The gene calls are TRBV6-5 and TRBJ2-7, with TRBD1 matching 10 bases. Germline V lookup: CDR1 MNHEY, CDR2 SVGAGI. The V and J ends lost 6 bases and 2 bases, in that order; junction bases with no gene match: 7. CDR3 size: 15 residues. The CDR3: CASSPDRGLTYEQYF. The CDR3 DNA reads as TGTGCCAGCAGCCCTGACAGGGGGCTCACCTACGAGCAGTACTTC.

The V call is TRBV5-6, the J call TRBJ2-7; D not certain. This CDR3 has 14 residues. Trimming took 6 bases from V and 0 from J, leaving 13 bases between them. Germline V gives CDR1 SGHDT, CDR2 YYEEEE. In nucleotides, the CDR3 is TGTGCCAGCAAAAAAGGCTTCCCCTCCTACGAGCAGTACTTC. Amino acids: CASKKGFPSYEQYF.

The V gene is TRBV5-1, the J gene TRBJ2-7; D call uncertain. The germline CDR1 and CDR2 sequences are SGHRS and YFSETQ. The CDR3 runs 14 residues. V was pared by 8 bases and J by 1 base, with 16 bases between. CDR3 amino acids: CASNAVANSYEQYF. CDR3 DNA: TGCGCCAGTAACGCGGTGGCCAATTCCTACGAGCAGTACTTC.

This chain joins TRBV19 and TRBJ1-1, with a weak D call TRBD1 (5 bases). The CDR3 is 13 amino acids. V was shortened by 4 bases and J by 3 bases, with 9 bases between the two germline ends. Germline CDR1 is LNHDA and CDR2 is SQIVND (reference sequence). The CDR3 protein is CASSSQGYTEAFF. As DNA, the CDR3 is TGTGCCAGTAGTAGCCAGGGCTACACTGAAGCTTTCTTT.

This chain joins TRBV7-9 and TRBJ2-5, with 7 positions matching TRBD1. Germline V lookup: CDR1 SEHNR, CDR2 FQNEAQ (reference sequence). Trimming took 0 bases from V and 4 from J; bases not matched to a gene: 8. The CDR3 sequence is 16 residues long. Here the CDR3 reads CASSLALGQVPETQYF. CDR3 DNA: TGTGCCAGCAGCTTAGCCCTAGGACAGGTCCCAGAGACCCAGTACTTC.

The V and J genes are TRBV19 and TRBJ2-1; 8 bases are shared with TRBD1. With V trimmed by 5 bases and J by 1 base, 7 bases remained unmatched. CDR1 is LNHDA, CDR2 SQIVND, per germline (reference sequence). The CDR3 extends over 16 amino acids. The DNA of the CDR3 is TGTGCCAGTAGTGGGAGACAGGGGAATTCCTACAATGAGCAGTTCTTC. The encoded protein is CASSGRQGNSYNEQFF.

J is TRBJ2-5 and V is TRBV11-2; no definite D call. The CDR3 has 11 residues. CDR1 and CDR2 from the germline V gene are SGHAT and FQNNGV. Trimming removed 4 bases at V and 4 bases at J, with 4 bases between. The CDR3 DNA follows: TGTGCCAGCAGCTCAGCAGAGACCCAGTACTTC. This gives the protein CASSSAETQYF.

The chain uses TRBV4-1 and TRBJ1-1; no clear D. The CDR3 is made up of 18 amino acids. The V and J ends lost 3 bases and 0 bases respectively, with 20 bases between them. The V gene's germline CDR1 is MGHRA and CDR2 YSYEKL. CDR3 loop: CASSHDGVARPLNTEAFF. The CDR3 DNA is TGCGCCAGCAGCCACGATGGAGTTGCCAGGCCGTTGAACACTGAAGCTTTCTTT.

The J gene is TRBJ2-2, the V gene TRBV10-3; 9 bases align to TRBD2. CDR3 length equals 16 residues. The V and J ends lost 1 base and 4 bases, in that order; junction bases with no gene match: 4. CDR1 is ENHRY, CDR2 SYGVKD, per germline. CDR3 sequence reads: CAISEWLAGSTGELFF. CDR3 nucleotide sequence: TGTGCCATCAGTGAGTGGCTAGCGGGGTCCACCGGGGAGCTGTTTTTT.

V is TRBV30 and J is TRBJ1-1; TRBD1 matches at 7 bases. The CDR3 extends over 13 amino acids. Germline CDR1 reads GTSNPN; CDR2 reads SVGIG (reference sequence). Losses at the gene ends were 5 bases for V and 2 bases for J; bases not matched to a gene: 5. The CDR3 region has the DNA TGTGCCTGGGGCTCAGGGGGAAACACTGAAGCTTTCTTT. It encodes CAWGSGGNTEAFF.

In nucleotides, the CDR3 is TGCGCCAGCAGCTCCGGACAGGCTTTCTCTGGGGCCAACGTCCTGACTTTC. Translating it yields CASSSGQAFSGANVLTF. The rearrangement joins TRBV5-1 to TRBJ2-6; 7 bases match TRBD1. With V trimmed by 3 bases and J by 0 bases, 6 bases remained unmatched. The CDR3 length is 17 residues. The germline gives CDR1 SGHRS, CDR2 YFSETQ. The variable domain in full, completed from reference TRBV5-1 and TRBJ2-6, reads KAGVTQTPRYLIKTRGQQVTLSCSPISGHRSVSWYQQTPGQGLQFLFEYFSETQRNKGNFPGRFSGRQFSNSRSEMNVSTLELGDSALYLCASSSGQAFSGANVLTFGAGSRLTVL.

V usage is TRBV9 and J usage is TRBJ2-5, with D hard to call. The CDR3 has 15 amino acids. The V end was cut by 4 bases, the J end by 5 bases, with 18 bases between. CDR1 is SGDLS and CDR2 is YYNGEE in the germline V gene. This CDR3 reads CASSLSHDPGETQYF. CDR3 DNA sequence: TGTGCCAGCAGCCTCTCCCACGACCCTGGGGAGACCCAGTACTTC.

This clone has a handful of counts. This chain links TRBV25-1 with TRBJ1-1; maybe TRBD1 (5 bases). Trimming left V 3 bases short and J 11 bases short, with 19 bases between. Per the germline V gene, CDR1 is MGHDK and CDR2 is SYGVNS. The CDR3 consists of 14 residues. The DNA for the CDR3 is TGTGCCAGCAGTGATCCCGGGACGACGTCTGGGGCTTTCTTT. Residues: CASSDPGTTSGAFF.

The CDR3 sequence is CASSLGNGNTIYF. The CDR3 DNA reads as TGTGCCAGCAGCTTGGGCAACGGAAACACCATATATTTT. The chain is built from TRBV5-4 and TRBJ1-3; D ambiguous. The V gene's germline CDR1 is SGHNT and CDR2 YYREEE (reference sequence). This CDR3 has 13 residues. Trimming left V 0 bases short and J 4 bases short, with 5 bases between.

This clone was observed a handful of times. The rearrangement joins TRBV29-1 to TRBJ1-1; D might be TRBD1 (6 bases). The CDR3 loop spans 15 amino acids. With 0 bases removed from V and 1 base from J, the gap between germline ends came to 12 bases. Germline V CDR1 and CDR2: SQVTM, ANQGSEA. This chain's CDR3 is CSVEDAGAGNTEAFF. The CDR3 nucleotides are TGCAGCGTTGAAGATGCGGGGGCCGGGAACACTGAAGCTTTCTTT.